This TCR beta chain originates from a study of control samples from healthy donors and cancer patients. The CDR3 consists of 13 residues. Between the trimmed V and J ends, which lost 0 bases and 8 bases, there was a span of 9 bases. Germline CDR1 and CDR2: MNHEY and SMNVEV (reference sequence). The table came from immunoSEQ multiplex PCR; TCRdb's copy has only in-frame clones and leaves some out. Among approximately 90,000 clones, roughly 80% were seen once, and the ten largest hold about 35%. The sequence derives from a man between 65 and 85 years old with lung cancer. The chain has TRBV27 and TRBJ2-3; perhaps TRBD2 as D (5 bases). The source material was PBMCs. CDR3 sequence reads: CASSLSDGSTQYF. For the CDR3, the DNA is TGTGCCAGCAGTTTATCGGATGGGAGTACGCAGTATTTT.